Sequencing of this TCR beta chain was carried out in a study of blood T cell repertoires in COVID-19. Data came from immunoSEQ multiplex PCR; TCRdb stores just in-frame clones and leaves some out. The sample consists of approximately 70,000 clones, 75% to 85% of them appearing once. Germline V gene sequence: CDR1 ENHRY, CDR2 SYGVKD. Trimming removed 4 bases from V and 1 base from J, with 7 bases in between. The CDR3 runs 13 residues. This receptor was taken from a man between 65 and 85 years old who had recovered from COVID-19. The genes are TRBV10-3 and TRBJ1-1; no definite D call. What was sequenced was peripheral blood. The CDR3 spells CAISAVKNTEAFF. CDR3 nucleotides: TGTGCCATCAGTGCCGTAAAGAACACTGAAGCTTTCTTT.